Following are 8 T cell receptor beta chains from one sample sequenced in a study of blood T cell repertoires in COVID-19. Only in-frame clones appear in the TCRdb table, and some are missing; sequencing was by immunoSEQ multiplex PCR. The table shows roughly 290,000 clones, with approximately 84% occurring only once. The sample consisted of peripheral blood. These receptors came from a person aged 70 to 85 with COVID-19, enrolled during active disease.

The chain carries TRBV19 and TRBJ1-6, with 7 positions matching TRBD1. Germline-derived CDR1 and CDR2 are LNHDA and SQIVND (reference sequence). The CDR3 spans 14 residues. The V gene end was trimmed by 5 bases and the J gene end by 5 bases; junction bases not matched to a gene: 3. CDR3 region: CASSEGADNSPLHF. The CDR3 region has the DNA TGTGCCAGTAGTGAGGGGGCTGATAATTCACCCCTCCACTTT. Full variable domain (missing parts from reference TRBV19 and TRBJ1-6): DGGITQSPKYLFRKEGQNVTLSCEQNLNHDAMYWYRQDPGQGLRLIYYSQIVNDFQKGDIAEGYSVSREKKESFPLTVTSAQKNPTAFYLCASSEGADNSPLHFGNGTRLTVT.

This clone appeared a single time. V gene TRBV3-1 (or the pseudogene TRBV3-2) combines with J gene TRBJ2-2; TRBD1 is a possible D gene (5 bases). Germline V gene sequence: CDR1 LGHDT, CDR2 YNNKEL (reference sequence). Trimming cost V 2 bases and J 5 bases, with 12 bases left between them. The CDR3 runs 15 residues. The CDR3 loop is CASSQLTGPTGELFF. The CDR3 DNA is TGTGCCAGCAGCCAACTAACAGGCCCTACCGGGGAGCTGTTTTTT.

The rearrangement uses TRBV10-3 and TRBJ1-1, with a tentative D call TRBD1 (6 bases). In germline, CDR1 is ENHRY, CDR2 SYGVKD. Trimming left V 2 bases short and J 4 bases short, with 11 bases between. The CDR3 is 14 residues long. CDR3 sequence: CAISEDRGGTEAFF. The DNA of the CDR3 is TGTGCCATCAGTGAGGACAGAGGGGGCACTGAAGCTTTCTTT.

V usage is TRBV27 and J usage is TRBJ2-3, with 8 bases lining up with TRBD2. The CDR3 covers 16 residues. Germline loops: CDR1 MNHEY, CDR2 SMNVEV (reference sequence). V lost 4 bases and J lost 4; bases outside the gene matches: 10. CDR3 coding DNA: TGTGCCAGCAGTTACCTTAGCGGGGATGTCTCAGATACGCAGTATTTT. Protein sequence: CASSYLSGDVSDTQYF.

This clone appeared a single time. V is TRBV5-5 and J is TRBJ2-1, with D perhaps TRBD2 (5 bases). Between the trimmed V and J ends, which lost 3 bases and 6 bases, there was a span of 10 bases. The CDR3 is 13 amino acids. Germline V gene data show CDR1 as SGHKS and CDR2 as YYEKEE (reference sequence). The CDR3 coding sequence is TGTGCCAGCAGCTCCCGGAGCGGCAATGAGCAGTTCTTC. Encoded protein: CASSSRSGNEQFF.

V and J are TRBV6-6 and TRBJ1-2, with D unclear. CDR3 length: 13 residues. The germline V and J ends were trimmed by 5 bases and 8 bases, with 15 bases remaining between them. Germline V CDR1 and CDR2: MNHNY, SVGAGI (reference sequence). The CDR3 bases are TGTGCCAGCAGTCCCTACACCGAGGAGGGCTACACCTTC. Its translation: CASSPYTEEGYTF.

This chain links TRBV9 with TRBJ1-2; possibly TRBD1 for D (6 bases). Between the trimmed V and J ends, which lost 3 bases and 8 bases, there was a span of 14 bases. The CDR3 extends over 13 amino acids. CDR1 and CDR2 from the germline V gene are SGDLS and YYNGEE. In DNA form, the CDR3 reads TGTGCCAGCAGCGGGACAGAAGTAGGCGGCTACACCTTC. Encoded protein: CASSGTEVGGYTF.

The V call is TRBV5-1, the J call TRBJ1-1; D possibly corresponds to TRBD1 (6 bases). CDR3 length equals 13 residues. V lost 4 bases and J lost 7, with 14 bases in between. CDR1 and CDR2 from the germline V gene are SGHRS and YFSETQ. CDR3 protein: CASSLGAPYEAFF. The CDR3 DNA is TGCGCCAGCAGCCTGGGGGCGCCCTATGAAGCTTTCTTT.